This entry lists 21 T cell receptor beta chains sequenced from one sample in a study of Ad26.COV2.S vaccination and SARS-CoV-2 variants. The treatment was: about 20 received Ad26.COV2.S at low or high dose, single or two shots; about 5 received placebo; per-sample allocation not given. At day 63 after the first vaccine or placebo injection, samples were drawn. The repertoire was sequenced with immunoSEQ multiplex PCR; TCRdb's copy has only in-frame clones and lacks some. In the table there are about 400,000 clones, about four fifths of which are singletons. Sequenced here: peripheral blood, sampled in a trial of Ad26.COV2.S vaccine versus placebo. Every receptor here comes from a person aged 18-65 years who received the Ad26.COV2.S COVID-19 vaccine or a placebo.

This clone was counted once. This sequence joins TRBV6-6 and TRBJ1-4; D unresolved. Germline CDR1 MNHNY, CDR2 SVGAGI (reference sequence). The CDR3 extends over 12 amino acids. Trimming took off 4 bases at V and 5 bases at J, with 5 bases between the two ends. CDR3 loop: CASSSSNEKLFF. CDR3 DNA: TGTGCCAGCAGTTCGTCGAATGAAAAACTGTTTTTT.

This chain links TRBV29-1 with TRBJ1-4; a weak D match, TRBD1 (5 bases). Trimming left V 5 bases short and J 3 bases short, with 10 bases between. The germline V gene has CDR1 SQVTM and CDR2 ANQGSEA. The CDR3 runs to 13 residues. The chain's CDR3 is CSVQGSANEKLFF. The CDR3 nucleotides read TGCAGCGTTCAGGGAAGTGCTAATGAAAAACTGTTTTTT.

The table lists this clone with a count of one. The chain recombines TRBV4-1 with TRBJ1-1; 7 positions agree with TRBD1. Germline values: CDR1 MGHRA, CDR2 YSYEKL. J was trimmed by 1 base and V by 4 bases; bases with no gene match: 9. The length of the CDR3 is 16 residues. CDR3 sequence: CASSPHPGQTNTEAFF. DNA of the CDR3: TGCGCCAGCAGCCCTCACCCGGGACAGACGAACACTGAAGCTTTCTTT.

The chain is built from TRBV4-2 and TRBJ2-7; D unclear. This CDR3 region has 11 residues. The germline V gene has CDR1 LGHNA and CDR2 YNFKEQ. Trimming shortened V by 3 bases and J by 3 bases, and 3 bases separated the two germline ends. CDR3 DNA: TGTGCCAGCAGCCAGAGCTACGAGCAGTACTTC. It encodes CASSQSYEQYF.

This chain uses TRBV9 with TRBJ2-1; 7 bases match TRBD2. The CDR3 is made up of 15 amino acids. The V segment lost 2 bases and the J segment 2 bases; nucleotides outside the gene matches: 4. Germline-derived CDR1 and CDR2 are SGDLS and YYNGEE. The CDR3 sequence is CASSVSGDTYNEQFF. CDR3 DNA sequence: TGTGCCAGCAGCGTGAGCGGGGATACCTACAATGAGCAGTTCTTC.

The chain couples TRBV12-5 to TRBJ2-1, with a weak D call TRBD2 (5 bases). The V end was cut by 0 bases, the J end by 1 base, with 10 bases between. CDR1 and CDR2 from the germline V gene are LGHNT and FRNRAP. CDR3 length equals 16 residues. The CDR3 protein is CASGLVTAGSYNEQFF. CDR3 nucleotide sequence: TGTGCTAGTGGTTTGGTAACGGCGGGTTCCTACAATGAGCAGTTCTTC.

The J gene is TRBJ1-1, the V gene TRBV6-5; TRBD1 might be the D (6 bases). V lost 0 bases, J lost 1 base, and 12 bases lay in between. There are 16 residues in the CDR3. Germline V lookup: CDR1 MNHEY, CDR2 SVGAGI. CDR3 sequence: CASSYSINRENTEAFF. In DNA, the CDR3 is TGTGCCAGCAGTTACTCGATCAACAGGGAGAACACTGAAGCTTTCTTT.

This clone was detected only once. This chain connects TRBV6-2 or TRBV6-3 to TRBJ2-1; D gene unclear. Trimming left V 5 bases short and J 5 bases short, with 4 bases between. CDR1 is MNHEY and CDR2 is SVGEGT in the germline V gene. This CDR3 comprises 11 residues. CDR3 DNA sequence: TGTGCCAGCAGTGACCACAATGAGCAGTTCTTC. This encodes CASSDHNEQFF.

This clone was seen more than once but under ten times. This chain uses TRBV2 with TRBJ2-7; 9 nucleotides align to TRBD1. CDR1 is SNHLY, CDR2 FYNNEI, per germline. V lost 6 bases, J lost 3 bases, and 0 bases stayed unmatched. The CDR3 is made up of 12 amino acids. CDR3: CASRGQGYEQYF. DNA for the CDR3: TGTGCCAGCAGGGGACAGGGCTACGAGCAGTACTTC.

The chain has TRBV7-8 and TRBJ2-7; 8 bases are a match to TRBD2. CDR1 is SGHVS and CDR2 is FQNEAQ in the germline V gene. This CDR3 region has 16 residues. J was trimmed by 3 bases and V by 6 bases; bases with no gene match: 13. The CDR3 nucleotides read TGTGCCAGCAGTCCCTCTCGGGGGGGGAAGGGCTACGAGCAGTACTTC. The encoded protein is CASSPSRGGKGYEQYF.

The chain joins TRBV3-1 (or the pseudogene TRBV3-2) to TRBJ1-2, with a possible D match to TRBD1 (5 bases). Germline loops: CDR1 LGHDT, CDR2 YNNKEL (reference sequence). The CDR3 runs to 16 residues. V lost 0 bases, J lost 2 bases, and 13 bases lay in between. For the CDR3, the DNA is TGTGCCAGCAGCCAAGAGGTCGGGGGGGTCAACTATGGCTACACCTTC. Protein: CASSQEVGGVNYGYTF.

The chain couples TRBV4-2 to TRBJ2-1; D may match TRBD1 or TRBD2 (5 bases each). Germline CDR1 is LGHNA and CDR2 is YNFKEQ. This CDR3 spans 16 amino acids. Deletions cut 2 bases from V and 5 bases from J, with 16 bases between. DNA for the CDR3: TGTGCCAGCAGCCAACAGTCCGGGGCAGGAGACAATGAGCAGTTCTTC. Its translation: CASSQQSGAGDNEQFF.

The chain employs TRBV27 and TRBJ2-7; D is unclear. Germline V lookup: CDR1 MNHEY, CDR2 SMNVEV (reference sequence). The V and J ends lost 6 bases and 2 bases respectively, with 8 bases between them. The CDR3 consists of 12 residues. CDR3 sequence (DNA): TGTGCCAGCAGCCCGAAGGCCTACGAGCAGTACTTC. It yields the protein CASSPKAYEQYF.

The chain is built from TRBV29-1 and TRBJ1-2; D not certain. Germline assignment: CDR1 SQVTM and CDR2 ANQGSEA. The CDR3 length is 12 residues. The V end lost 2 bases, the J end lost 2 bases, and 6 bases lay between the germline ends. The CDR3 DNA reads TGCAGCGTTGAACCCCCCAACTATGGCTACACCTTC. Translated, it gives CSVEPPNYGYTF.

V is TRBV10-3 and J is TRBJ2-2; tentative D call: TRBD2 (6 bases). Trimming cost V 10 bases and J 10 bases, with 19 bases left between them. Germline V gene sequence: CDR1 ENHRY, CDR2 SYGVKD. The CDR3 is 13 amino acids. The chain's CDR3 is CATLGGNAMELFF. The CDR3 nucleotides are TGTGCCACCTTAGGAGGGAACGCTATGGAGCTGTTTTTT.

A note on this clone: The same CDR3 can be traced to other DNA sequences in this sample. This rearrangement joins TRBV5-1 to TRBJ2-3; D is uncertain. The V end lost 0 bases, the J end lost 1 base, and 3 bases lay between the germline ends. Germline assignment: CDR1 SGHRS and CDR2 YFSETQ. This CDR3 is 13 amino acids long. This chain's CDR3 is CASSLAGTDTQYF. DNA of the CDR3: TGCGCCAGCAGCTTGGCTGGCACAGATACGCAGTATTTT. Drawing the rest from reference TRBV5-1 and TRBJ2-3, the complete variable domain is KAGVTQTPRYLIKTRGQQVTLSCSPISGHRSVSWYQQTPGQGLQFLFEYFSETQRNKGNFPGRFSGRQFSNSRSEMNVSTLELGDSALYLCASSLAGTDTQYFGPGTRLTVL.

This clone was observed a few times. The gene calls are TRBV7-3 and TRBJ2-2; D possibly corresponds to TRBD2 (5 bases). This CDR3 has 14 amino acids. Per the germline V gene, CDR1 is SGHTA and CDR2 is FQGTGA. V gave up 6 bases and J gave up 4 bases, with 12 bases separating them. In DNA form, the CDR3 reads TGTGCCAGCAGTGAGGGCCTGGTCACCGGGGAGCTGTTTTTT. Its translation: CASSEGLVTGELFF.

CDR3 bases: TGTGCCAGCAGCTTAAAGAGCCAGGGGCCAGATACGCAGTATTTT. The encoded protein is CASSLKSQGPDTQYF. The chain is built from TRBV5-4 and TRBJ2-3, with a weak D call TRBD1 (6 bases). Germline loops: CDR1 SGHNT, CDR2 YYREEE (reference sequence). V lost 2 bases to trimming and J lost 4 bases, with 14 bases between them. CDR3 length equals 15 residues.

The CDR3, as DNA: TGTGCCAGCAGCTCCCTGGGACAGCCAACTAATGAAAAACTGTTTTTT. Its protein is CASSSLGQPTNEKLFF. The chain combines TRBV7-9 with TRBJ1-4; 7 nucleotides line up with TRBD1. V gave up 4 bases and J gave up 0 bases; unmatched junction bases: 5. Germline loops: CDR1 SEHNR, CDR2 FQNEAQ (reference sequence). The CDR3 spans 16 residues.

This clone was seen ten or more times. J is TRBJ1-5 and V is TRBV7-6; D is possibly TRBD1 (5 bases). The V end was cut by 2 bases, the J end by 6 bases, with 14 bases between. Germline V CDR1 and CDR2: SGHVS, FNYEAQ. This CDR3 spans 15 amino acids. CDR3: CASSLSSGIGQPQHF. The DNA of the CDR3 is TGTGCCAGCAGCTTAAGCTCAGGGATTGGTCAGCCCCAGCATTTT.

The chain carries TRBV9 and TRBJ1-3; D might be TRBD1 (5 bases). The CDR3 loop spans 16 amino acids. Germline CDR1 SGDLS, CDR2 YYNGEE. Deletions cut 0 bases from V and 8 bases from J, with 18 bases between. The CDR3 loop is CASSVAGALRVDTIYF. DNA for the CDR3: TGTGCCAGCAGCGTAGCTGGGGCCCTAAGGGTCGACACCATATATTTT.